Listed below are T cell receptor beta chains from one sample, sequenced in a study of graft-versus-host responses after intestinal transplantation. The assay was immunoSEQ multiplex PCR, and TCRdb's table has in-frame clones only and misses some. The sample records tens of thousands of clones, approximately 90% being singletons. These receptors have no known antigen. The sequences come from unstimulated CD8+ T cells sorted from spleen or lymph node cells, collected before transplant. The receptors stem from a human donor who was the organ donor for an intestinal transplant. CDR3s include the opening cysteine and the closing phenylalanine or tryptophan. Fields, in order: J gene, D gene, clone size, V gene, CDR3 DNA, CDR3 protein. The D gene is left open where the match is weak. Not every row has a clone size; where given, it reads once, few, many or a size class.

j_call: TRBJ2-7; d_call: -; clone_size: -; v_call: TRBV27; cdr3_nt: TGTGCCAGCAGTTTCGGTGGGGGTTCCTACGAGCAGTACTTC; cdr3_aa: CASSFGGGSYEQYF
j_call: TRBJ2-7; d_call: -; clone_size: -; v_call: TRBV27; cdr3_nt: TGTGCCAGCAGTTTCCGGGGCTACGAGCAGTACTTC; cdr3_aa: CASSFRGYEQYF
j_call: TRBJ1-2; d_call: -; clone_size: -; v_call: TRBV9; cdr3_nt: TGTGCCAGCAGCGTAACAGGCATAAACTATGGCTACACCTTC; cdr3_aa: CASSVTGINYGYTF
j_call: TRBJ2-3; d_call: -; clone_size: -; v_call: TRBV27; cdr3_nt: TGTGCCAGCAGTGGACTGAGCTCAGATACGCAGTATTTT; cdr3_aa: CASSGLSSDTQYF
j_call: TRBJ1-2; d_call: TRBD1; clone_size: -; v_call: TRBV7-9; cdr3_nt: TGTGCCAGCAGCACGGGGCAGGGGGCGTGGGGCTACACCTTC; cdr3_aa: CASSTGQGAWGYTF
j_call: TRBJ2-1; d_call: -; clone_size: -; v_call: TRBV11-3; cdr3_nt: TGTGCCAGCAGCTTAGAAATAGAGGGGAGTGAGCAGTTCTTC; cdr3_aa: CASSLEIEGSEQFF
j_call: TRBJ2-4; d_call: TRBD2; clone_size: -; v_call: TRBV6-6; cdr3_nt: TGTGCCAGCAGAGCGGGGGGTCTAGCCAAAAACATTCAGTACTTC; cdr3_aa: CASRAGGLAKNIQYF
j_call: TRBJ1-1; d_call: -; clone_size: once; v_call: TRBV11-2; cdr3_nt: TGTGCCAGCAGCTTAACAGGTCTTGGACAGTTAGATGAAGCTTTCTTT; cdr3_aa: CASSLTGLGQLDEAFF
j_call: TRBJ2-1; d_call: -; clone_size: -; v_call: TRBV27; cdr3_nt: TGTGCCAGCAGTTTCCCCGGGGTCCCCTCCAATGAGCAGTTCTTC; cdr3_aa: CASSFPGVPSNEQFF
j_call: TRBJ2-3; d_call: -; clone_size: -; v_call: TRBV11-3; cdr3_nt: TGTGCCAGCAGCTTCCCGGACACTAGCACAGATACGCAGTATTTT; cdr3_aa: CASSFPDTSTDTQYF
j_call: TRBJ1-1; d_call: -; clone_size: once; v_call: TRBV9; cdr3_nt: TGTGCCAGCAGCGTGGGGGCTGGCTATGAGGTGAACACTGAAGCTTTCTTT; cdr3_aa: CASSVGAGYEVNTEAFF
j_call: TRBJ2-3; d_call: TRBD2; clone_size: once; v_call: TRBV7-3; cdr3_nt: TGTGCCAGCAGCCCCGAGGGCGGGGGGGAATTGGATACGCAGTATTTT; cdr3_aa: CASSPEGGGELDTQYF
j_call: TRBJ2-2; d_call: TRBD1; clone_size: -; v_call: TRBV7-9; cdr3_nt: TGTGCCAGCAGCTTTGCAGGGGGCGGCACCGGGGAGCTGTTTTTT; cdr3_aa: CASSFAGGGTGELFF
j_call: TRBJ1-4; d_call: TRBD1; clone_size: -; v_call: TRBV11-3; cdr3_nt: TGTGCCAGCAGCTCGGACAGGGACTTTGAAAAACTGTTTTTT; cdr3_aa: CASSSDRDFEKLFF
j_call: TRBJ1-4; d_call: -; clone_size: -; v_call: TRBV6-1; cdr3_nt: TGTGCCAGCAGTGGACCGGGATGGTCTAATGAAAAACTGTTTTTT; cdr3_aa: CASSGPGWSNEKLFF
j_call: TRBJ2-3; d_call: -; clone_size: once; v_call: TRBV5-1; cdr3_nt: TGCGCCAGCAGCTCCCTGAGCCCAGATACGCAGTATTTT; cdr3_aa: CASSSLSPDTQYF
j_call: TRBJ1-5; d_call: -; clone_size: -; v_call: TRBV6-5; cdr3_nt: TGTGCCAGCAGTTACTGGGCAGGTCAGCCCCAGCATTTT; cdr3_aa: CASSYWAGQPQHF
j_call: TRBJ2-1; d_call: -; clone_size: once; v_call: TRBV19; cdr3_nt: TGTGCCAGTAGTCCGGGACTTTACAATGAGCAGTTCTTC; cdr3_aa: CASSPGLYNEQFF
j_call: TRBJ2-1; d_call: TRBD2; clone_size: -; v_call: TRBV13; cdr3_nt: TGTGCCAGCAGCGCCCGGGAGCGGGATACGAATGAGCAGTTCTTC; cdr3_aa: CASSARERDTNEQFF
j_call: TRBJ2-7; d_call: TRBD2; clone_size: -; v_call: TRBV15; cdr3_nt: TGTGCCACCAGCAGAGATCGCGGGGGGGCCTTCGGGCAGTACTTC; cdr3_aa: CATSRDRGGAFGQYF
j_call: TRBJ2-7; d_call: -; clone_size: -; v_call: TRBV19; cdr3_nt: TGTGCCAGTAGTAATAGCCACGAGCAGTACTTC; cdr3_aa: CASSNSHEQYF
j_call: TRBJ2-7; d_call: -; clone_size: -; v_call: TRBV7-9; cdr3_nt: TGTGCCAGCAGCTCGACACGGGAGAGCCCCTACGAGCAGTACTTC; cdr3_aa: CASSSTRESPYEQYF
j_call: TRBJ2-6; d_call: -; clone_size: -; v_call: TRBV7-9; cdr3_nt: TGTGCCAGCAGCCCCGCAGGGTTCTTCACCAACGTCCTGACTTTC; cdr3_aa: CASSPAGFFTNVLTF
j_call: TRBJ1-1; d_call: -; clone_size: -; v_call: TRBV28; cdr3_nt: TGTGCCAGCAGTTTAGCGGGGGGGATTCTCATGAACACTGAAGCTTTCTTT; cdr3_aa: CASSLAGGILMNTEAFF
j_call: TRBJ2-3; d_call: TRBD1; clone_size: -; v_call: TRBV5-6; cdr3_nt: TGTGCCAGCGAACTGGATCGGATCGGACAGGGGGCAGATACGCAGTATTTT; cdr3_aa: CASELDRIGQGADTQYF
j_call: TRBJ2-7; d_call: -; clone_size: -; v_call: TRBV27; cdr3_nt: TGTGCCAGCAGTTCTACAGGGTCCTACGAGCAGTACTTC; cdr3_aa: CASSSTGSYEQYF
j_call: TRBJ1-5; d_call: TRBD1; clone_size: -; v_call: TRBV2; cdr3_nt: TGTGCCAGCAGTCTCCCCACAGGGGGCCGTTTTGAGGATCAGCCCCAGCATTTT; cdr3_aa: CASSLPTGGRFEDQPQHF
j_call: TRBJ2-7; d_call: -; clone_size: -; v_call: TRBV19; cdr3_nt: TGTGCCAGTAGTATAGTACCAGGCTACGAGCAGTACTTC; cdr3_aa: CASSIVPGYEQYF
j_call: TRBJ2-1; d_call: -; clone_size: -; v_call: TRBV15; cdr3_nt: TGTGCCACCAGCATGAGCGGTAGCTCCTACAATGAGCAGTTCTTC; cdr3_aa: CATSMSGSSYNEQFF
j_call: TRBJ2-1; d_call: -; clone_size: -; v_call: TRBV11-2; cdr3_nt: TGTGCCAGCAGCTCCTACTTGGAGCTCAATGAGCAGTTCTTC; cdr3_aa: CASSSYLELNEQFF
j_call: TRBJ1-5; d_call: -; clone_size: -; v_call: TRBV6-5; cdr3_nt: TGTGCCAGCACCCACGGGACACTTAGCAATCAGCCCCAGCATTTT; cdr3_aa: CASTHGTLSNQPQHF
j_call: TRBJ2-2; d_call: -; clone_size: -; v_call: TRBV4-1; cdr3_nt: TGCGCCAGCAGCCAAGAAGCGAACACCGGGGAGCTGTTTTTT; cdr3_aa: CASSQEANTGELFF
j_call: TRBJ1-3; d_call: -; clone_size: few; v_call: TRBV7-9; cdr3_nt: TGTGCCAGCAAACCCAGCGAGGTAGCTGGAAACACCATATATTTT; cdr3_aa: CASKPSEVAGNTIYF
j_call: TRBJ2-1; d_call: TRBD2; clone_size: -; v_call: TRBV11-2; cdr3_nt: TGTGCCAGCAGCTTAGTTAGCGGGGGGATTTACAATGAGCAGTTCTTC; cdr3_aa: CASSLVSGGIYNEQFF
j_call: TRBJ1-3; d_call: -; clone_size: -; v_call: TRBV4-1; cdr3_nt: TGCGCCAGCAGCCAAGTTTGGCAGTTACCTCTCTCTGGAAACACCATATATTTT; cdr3_aa: CASSQVWQLPLSGNTIYF
j_call: TRBJ2-2; d_call: -; clone_size: -; v_call: TRBV6-1; cdr3_nt: TGTGCCAGCAGTAACCTGTTGGCCGGGGAGCTGTTTTTT; cdr3_aa: CASSNLLAGELFF
j_call: TRBJ1-5; d_call: -; clone_size: -; v_call: TRBV27; cdr3_nt: TGTGCCAGCAGCTTTGGGGGAGGGAGCAATCAGCCCCAGCATTTT; cdr3_aa: CASSFGGGSNQPQHF
j_call: TRBJ2-4; d_call: -; clone_size: -; v_call: TRBV29-1; cdr3_nt: TGCAGCGTTGAGGGCCCTACAGGCGACATTCAGTACTTC; cdr3_aa: CSVEGPTGDIQYF
j_call: TRBJ2-1; d_call: -; clone_size: -; v_call: TRBV7-6; cdr3_nt: TGTGCCAGCAGCTTTGGGGCAGGGACCGATGAGCAGTTCTTC; cdr3_aa: CASSFGAGTDEQFF
j_call: TRBJ1-3; d_call: -; clone_size: -; v_call: TRBV7-6; cdr3_nt: TGTGCCAGCAGCTTATATGGAAGCTCTGGAAACACCATATATTTT; cdr3_aa: CASSLYGSSGNTIYF
j_call: TRBJ2-7; d_call: -; clone_size: -; v_call: TRBV2; cdr3_nt: TGTGCCAGCAGTCTGGACTTTAACTACGAGCAGTACTTC; cdr3_aa: CASSLDFNYEQYF
j_call: TRBJ1-2; d_call: -; clone_size: -; v_call: TRBV6-5; cdr3_nt: TGTGCCAGCAGTTACGATTACAACTATGGCTACACCTTC; cdr3_aa: CASSYDYNYGYTF
j_call: TRBJ1-1; d_call: TRBD1; clone_size: -; v_call: TRBV27; cdr3_nt: TGTGCCAGCAGTTTAGGACAGGCGAACACTGAAGCTTTCTTT; cdr3_aa: CASSLGQANTEAFF
j_call: TRBJ1-2; d_call: -; clone_size: -; v_call: TRBV10-3; cdr3_nt: TGTGCCATCAGCCCCGGGGGATATGGCTACACCTTC; cdr3_aa: CAISPGGYGYTF
j_call: TRBJ1-2; d_call: -; clone_size: -; v_call: TRBV12-5; cdr3_nt: TGTGCTAGTGGTTTACCCGGGGCTACGGATAACTATGGCTACACCTTC; cdr3_aa: CASGLPGATDNYGYTF
j_call: TRBJ2-1; d_call: -; clone_size: -; v_call: TRBV6-5; cdr3_nt: TGTGCCAGCAGTTACTCTTGGGGTTACGATGAGCAGTTCTTC; cdr3_aa: CASSYSWGYDEQFF
j_call: TRBJ1-3; d_call: -; clone_size: -; v_call: TRBV4-1; cdr3_nt: TGCGCCAGCAGCCCGGCAGCCCTTGGAAACACCATATATTTT; cdr3_aa: CASSPAALGNTIYF
j_call: TRBJ1-4; d_call: TRBD1; clone_size: -; v_call: TRBV7-9; cdr3_nt: TGTGCCAGCAGCGCCGGGACAGGGACAGTTGAAAAACTGTTTTTT; cdr3_aa: CASSAGTGTVEKLFF
j_call: TRBJ2-7; d_call: -; clone_size: -; v_call: TRBV6-5; cdr3_nt: TGTGCCAGCAGAGACTGGAACTCCTACGAGCAGTACTTC; cdr3_aa: CASRDWNSYEQYF
j_call: TRBJ2-7; d_call: TRBD2; clone_size: -; v_call: TRBV5-4; cdr3_nt: TGTGCCAGCAGCGATGGGACTAGCGGCTACGAGCAGTACTTC; cdr3_aa: CASSDGTSGYEQYF
j_call: TRBJ2-5; d_call: -; clone_size: -; v_call: TRBV21-1; cdr3_nt: TGTGCCAGCAATAAAGGGGGTGGAAGGGGCCTGGGTCAAGAGACCCAGTACTTC; cdr3_aa: CASNKGGGRGLGQETQYF
j_call: TRBJ1-5; d_call: TRBD1; clone_size: -; v_call: TRBV4-1; cdr3_nt: TGCGCCAGCAGCCAAGATTGGGGAGGGGGCTATCAGCCCCAGCATTTT; cdr3_aa: CASSQDWGGGYQPQHF
j_call: TRBJ1-1; d_call: -; clone_size: once; v_call: TRBV5-6; cdr3_nt: TGTGCCAGCAGTGGGATAAGGTTTCCGGGGAACACTGAAGCTTTCTTT; cdr3_aa: CASSGIRFPGNTEAFF